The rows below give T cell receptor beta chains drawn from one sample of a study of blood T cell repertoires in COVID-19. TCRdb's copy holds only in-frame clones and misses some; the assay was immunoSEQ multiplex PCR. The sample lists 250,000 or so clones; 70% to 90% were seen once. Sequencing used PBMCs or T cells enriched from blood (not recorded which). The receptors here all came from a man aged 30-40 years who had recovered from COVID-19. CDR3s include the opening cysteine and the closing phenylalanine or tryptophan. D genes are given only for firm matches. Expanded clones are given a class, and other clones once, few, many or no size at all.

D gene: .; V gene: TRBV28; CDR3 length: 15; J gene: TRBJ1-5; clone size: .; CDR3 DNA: TGTGCCAGCAGTTTAGGAGGGCAGGGAGATCAGCCCCAGCATTTT; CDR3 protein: CASSLGGQGDQPQHF
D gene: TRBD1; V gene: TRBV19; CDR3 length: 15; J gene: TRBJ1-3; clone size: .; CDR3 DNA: TGTGCCAGTACCTGGGGACAGGGGGCTGGAAACACCATATATTTT; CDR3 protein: CASTWGQGAGNTIYF
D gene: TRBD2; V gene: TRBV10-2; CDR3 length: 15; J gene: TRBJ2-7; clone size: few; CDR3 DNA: TGCGCCAGCAGTGAGTCCGGACTAGCGGCCTACGAGCAGTACTTC; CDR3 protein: CASSESGLAAYEQYF
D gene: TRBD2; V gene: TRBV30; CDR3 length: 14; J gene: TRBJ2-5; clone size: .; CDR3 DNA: TGTGCCTGGAGTTCTGTCAGCGGGAGGGTTACCCAGTACTTC; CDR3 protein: CAWSSVSGRVTQYF
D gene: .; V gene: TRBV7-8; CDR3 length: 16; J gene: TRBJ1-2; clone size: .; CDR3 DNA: TGTGCCAGCAGCCTACTTAACAGGGAGGGCAACTATGGCTACACCTTC; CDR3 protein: CASSLLNREGNYGYTF
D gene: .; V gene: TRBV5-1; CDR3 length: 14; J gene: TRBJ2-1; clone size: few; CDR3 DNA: TGCGCCAGCAGCAGGGATGAGGGATACAATGAGCAGTTCTTC; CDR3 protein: CASSRDEGYNEQFF
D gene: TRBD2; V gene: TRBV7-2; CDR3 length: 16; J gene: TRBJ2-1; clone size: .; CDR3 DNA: TGTGCCAGCAGCTTACAAGCGGGGGGGCCGTCCGGTGAGCAGTTCTTC; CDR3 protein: CASSLQAGGPSGEQFF
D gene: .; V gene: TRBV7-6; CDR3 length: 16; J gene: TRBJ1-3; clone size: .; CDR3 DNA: TGTGCCAGCAGCGCCGTGGGGGGGTTATCTGGAAACACCATATATTTT; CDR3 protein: CASSAVGGLSGNTIYF
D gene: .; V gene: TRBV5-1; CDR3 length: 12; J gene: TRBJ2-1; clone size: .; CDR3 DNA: TGCGCCAGCAGCTATTCCAACAATGAGCAGTTCTTC; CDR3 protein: CASSYSNNEQFF
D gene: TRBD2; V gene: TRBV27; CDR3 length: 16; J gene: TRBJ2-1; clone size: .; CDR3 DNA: TGTGCCAGCAGAGCCGTAGCGGGAGGGAAATACAATGAGCAGTTCTTC; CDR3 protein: CASRAVAGGKYNEQFF
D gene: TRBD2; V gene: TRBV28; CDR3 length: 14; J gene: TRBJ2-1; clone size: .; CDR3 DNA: TGTGCCAGCAGCCAGGAAAGCGGGAATAATGAGCAGTTCTTC; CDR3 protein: CASSQESGNNEQFF
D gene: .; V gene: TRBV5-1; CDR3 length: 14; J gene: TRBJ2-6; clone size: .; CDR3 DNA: TGCGCCAGCAGCGAGAAATCGGGGGCCAACGTCCTGACTTTC; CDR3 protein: CASSEKSGANVLTF
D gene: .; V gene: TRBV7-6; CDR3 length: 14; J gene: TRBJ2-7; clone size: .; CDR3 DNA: TGTGCCAGCAGCATAGAGGACAAGGGGCGGCAACAGTACTTC; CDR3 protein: CASSIEDKGRQQYF
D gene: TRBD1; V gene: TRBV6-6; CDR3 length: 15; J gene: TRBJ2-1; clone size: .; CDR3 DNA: TGTGCCAGCAGTCCCCGGGACAGGGTATTTAGTGAGCAGTTCTTC; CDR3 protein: CASSPRDRVFSEQFF
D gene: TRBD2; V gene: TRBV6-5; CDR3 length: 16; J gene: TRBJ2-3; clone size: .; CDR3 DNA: TGTGCCAGCAGTTTCTCGACTAGCGGGAGTGGGGATACGCAGTATTTT; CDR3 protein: CASSFSTSGSGDTQYF
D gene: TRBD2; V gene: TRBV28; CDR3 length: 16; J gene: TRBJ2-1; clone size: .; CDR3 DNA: TGTGCCAGCAGTTTGGGGGCGGGAGGGCCCTACAATGAGCAGTTCTTC; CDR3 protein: CASSLGAGGPYNEQFF
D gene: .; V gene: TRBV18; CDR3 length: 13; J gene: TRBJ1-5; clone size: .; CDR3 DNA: TGTGCCAGCTCACCCGGAGAAAATCAGCCCCAGCATTTT; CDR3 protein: CASSPGENQPQHF
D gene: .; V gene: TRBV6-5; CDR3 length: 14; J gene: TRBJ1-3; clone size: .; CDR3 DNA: TGTGCCAGCAGGATAGACATCTCTGGAAACACCATATATTTT; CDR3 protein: CASRIDISGNTIYF
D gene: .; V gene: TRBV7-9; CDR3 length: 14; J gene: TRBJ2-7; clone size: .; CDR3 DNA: TGTGCCAGCAGCTTATCGAGGAGCCCCTACGAGCAGTACTTC; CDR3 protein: CASSLSRSPYEQYF
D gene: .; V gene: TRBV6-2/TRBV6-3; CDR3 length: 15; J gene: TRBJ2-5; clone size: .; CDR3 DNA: TGTGCCAGCAGTTACTTGGGCGGGTCGGTTGGGGCCCAGTACTTC; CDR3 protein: CASSYLGGSVGAQYF
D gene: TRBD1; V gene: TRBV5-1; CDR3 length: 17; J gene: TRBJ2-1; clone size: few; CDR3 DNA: TGCGCCAGCAGCTTGGTATTAGGGACAGGGACCTACAATGAGCAGTTCTTC; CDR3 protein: CASSLVLGTGTYNEQFF
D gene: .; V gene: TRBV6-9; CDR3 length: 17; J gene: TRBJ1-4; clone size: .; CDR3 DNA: TGTGCCAGCAGAGGGGTCGGGGGGGGTCGGACCAATGAAAAACTGTTTTTT; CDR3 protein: CASRGVGGGRTNEKLFF
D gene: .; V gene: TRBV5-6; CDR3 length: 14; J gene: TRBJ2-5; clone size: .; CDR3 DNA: TGTGCCAGCAGCCAACAGGGAATCGGAGAGACCCAGTACTTC; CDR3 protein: CASSQQGIGETQYF
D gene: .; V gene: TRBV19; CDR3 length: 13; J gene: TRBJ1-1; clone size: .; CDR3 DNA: TGTGCCAGTAGGGGCGGGATTAACACTGAAGCTTTCTTT; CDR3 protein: CASRGGINTEAFF
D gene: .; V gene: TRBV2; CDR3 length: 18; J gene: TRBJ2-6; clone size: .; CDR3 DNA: TGTGCCAGCAGTGTCGGACAGTGGTCCGGGTCTGGGGCCAACGTCCTGACTTTC; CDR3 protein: CASSVGQWSGSGANVLTF
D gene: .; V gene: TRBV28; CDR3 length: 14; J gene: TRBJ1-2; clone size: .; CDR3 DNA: TGTGCCAGCAGTTTAGAGTCCGCCAGGTATGGCTACACCTTC; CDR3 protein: CASSLESARYGYTF
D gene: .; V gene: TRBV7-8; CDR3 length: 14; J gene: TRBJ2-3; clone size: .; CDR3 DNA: TGTGCCAGCAGCTTGGGAGTGGGGGGAGATACGCAGTATTTT; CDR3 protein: CASSLGVGGDTQYF